These 15 T cell receptor beta chains originate from one sample sequenced in a study of shared clonotypes between healthy human individuals. Profiling relied on immunoSEQ multiplex PCR, and the TCRdb table lists in-frame clones only, not all of them. The sample lists 2 million to 3 million clones, approximately 93% occurring once. The sequencing sample was made of naive CD4+ T cells from PBMCs. As for subset: CD45RA+ positively selected. The origin of the receptors is a man aged 18 to 30 in good health. Some clones in this sample may be carry-over from other donors' samples.

In the case of this clone: This CDR3 is also generated by other DNA sequences in the sample. V gene TRBV5-1 combines with J gene TRBJ2-2; 13 bases are a match to TRBD2. In germline, CDR1 is SGHRS, CDR2 YFSETQ. V shed 4 bases, J shed 4 bases, and the junction held 7 bases outside the gene matches. The CDR3 extends over 17 amino acids. The CDR3 DNA follows: TGCGCCAGCAGCCCAGGACTAGCGGGAGTTGGCACCGGGGAGCTGTTTTTT. Translating it yields CASSPGLAGVGTGELFF.

The chain combines TRBV7-2 with TRBJ2-7; the D gene could be TRBD1 or TRBD2 (6 bases each). The CDR3 is 14 amino acids. In germline, CDR1 is SGHTA, CDR2 FQGNSA. With 4 bases removed from V and 7 bases from J, the gap between germline ends came to 17 bases. DNA of the CDR3: TGTGCCAGCAGCTCAAAGAGGGGGGTGGAGGAGCAGTACTTC. Translated, it gives CASSSKRGVEEQYF.

Concerning this clone itself: The sample contains more than one DNA sequence encoding this CDR3. The chain is built from TRBV5-6 and TRBJ2-3, with D unresolved. Trimming took 0 bases from V and 1 from J, leaving 3 bases between them. Germline V lookup: CDR1 SGHDT, CDR2 YYEEEE. The CDR3 loop spans 13 amino acids. CDR3 sequence reads: CASSLDRTDTQYF. CDR3 DNA: TGTGCCAGCAGCTTGGACCGCACAGATACGCAGTATTTT.

This rearrangement joins TRBV2 to TRBJ1-1; no reliable D call. Per germline, CDR1 SNHLY and CDR2 FYNNEI. V was trimmed by 6 bases and J by 3 bases, leaving 11 bases between them. CDR3 length equals 13 residues. The CDR3 bases are TGTGCCAGCAGAGCCAGAATCGACACTGAAGCTTTCTTT. It specifies CASRARIDTEAFF.

The genes are TRBV30 and TRBJ2-4; D remains ambiguous. V was clipped by 2 bases and J by 7 bases, with 6 bases between them. The length of the CDR3 is 11 residues. Germline CDR1 GTSNPN, CDR2 SVGIG (reference sequence). The CDR3 protein is CAWSRTNIQYF. The DNA of the CDR3 is TGTGCCTGGAGTAGAACCAACATTCAGTACTTC.

The CDR3 sequence: CASSFTGDRNQPQHF. CDR3 coding DNA: TGCGCCAGCAGCTTTACAGGGGACAGAAATCAGCCCCAGCATTTT. This chain uses TRBV5-1 with TRBJ1-5, with 7 bases fitting TRBD1. Germline lookup yields CDR1 SGHRS and CDR2 YFSETQ. After removal of 2 bases from V and 4 bases from J, the junction contained 6 bases not matched to a gene. The CDR3 consists of 15 residues.

V gene TRBV5-1 combines with J gene TRBJ1-2; 10 bases are shared with TRBD1. CDR1 is SGHRS and CDR2 is YFSETQ in the germline V gene. J was trimmed by 4 bases and V by 4 bases; bases with no gene match: 13. The CDR3 length is 17 residues. CDR3: CASSVGTGAALVYGYTF. The CDR3 coding sequence is TGCGCCAGCAGCGTGGGGACAGGGGCCGCCTTGGTCTATGGCTACACCTTC.

The chain is built from TRBV4-3 and TRBJ1-2; tentative D call: TRBD1 (5 bases). Germline CDR1 is LGHNA and CDR2 is YSLEER. This CDR3 is built from 13 residues. Deletions cut 0 bases from V and 7 bases from J, with 9 bases between. The CDR3, as DNA: TGCGCCAGCAGCCAAGATCAGGGAGGTGGCTACACCTTC. This gives the protein CASSQDQGGGYTF.

The chain recombines TRBV6-5 with TRBJ1-1, with D unresolved. The CDR3 has 14 residues. Germline CDR1 is MNHEY and CDR2 is SVGAGI. Trimming pared 5 bases from V and 7 bases from J, leaving 17 bases between. The CDR3 region has the DNA TGTGCCAGCAGTGACTACCCTCGGACGGATGAAGCTTTCTTT. This codes for CASSDYPRTDEAFF.

This rearrangement joins TRBV4-2 to TRBJ2-7; possible D gene TRBD2, 6 bases. This CDR3 has 13 amino acids. Per germline, CDR1 LGHNA and CDR2 YNFKEQ. V shed 0 bases and J shed 6 bases, with 9 bases lying between them. The CDR3 protein is CASSQDMGGEQYF. CDR3 coding DNA: TGTGCCAGCAGCCAAGATATGGGGGGCGAGCAGTACTTC.

This clone was detected once. V usage is TRBV19 and J usage is TRBJ1-2; TRBD1 might be the D (5 bases). Deletions cut 4 bases from V and 4 bases from J, with 13 bases between. CDR1 LNHDA and CDR2 SQIVND come from the germline V gene (reference sequence). There are 14 residues in the CDR3. CDR3 protein: CASSTSGTRYGYTF. In DNA form, the CDR3 reads TGTGCCAGTAGTACTTCCGGGACGCGCTATGGCTACACCTTC.

This chain uses TRBV7-3 with TRBJ2-3; no reliable D call. V dropped 3 bases and J dropped 2 bases, with 9 bases sitting between them. The CDR3 sequence is 14 residues long. Germline lookup yields CDR1 SGHTA and CDR2 FQGTGA. The CDR3 loop reads CASSFDRYTDTQYF. The CDR3 bases are TGTGCCAGCAGCTTTGACCGATACACAGATACGCAGTATTTT.

The sample holds one count of this clone. CDR3 amino acids: CASSQTSGSYEQYF. CDR3 nucleotide sequence: TGTGCCAGCAGCCAAACTAGCGGGAGCTACGAGCAGTACTTC. The chain is built from TRBV13 and TRBJ2-7, with 11 bases fitting TRBD2. Germline-derived CDR1 and CDR2 are PRHDT and FYEKMQ (reference sequence). The junction had 3 bases not matched to a gene; V was cut back by 5 bases and J by 3 bases. The CDR3 extends over 14 amino acids.

The rearrangement links TRBV28 to TRBJ1-5; D gene ambiguous. Germline V lookup: CDR1 MDHEN, CDR2 SYDVKM. V shed 5 bases and J shed 3 bases, with 20 bases lying between them. This CDR3 spans 17 amino acids. The CDR3 DNA reads as TGTGCCAGCAGTCTTCTCTCTTTACGGTTTTCCAATCAGCCCCAGCATTTT. Its protein is CASSLLSLRFSNQPQHF.

The V gene is TRBV25-1, the J gene TRBJ2-3; tentative D call: TRBD2 (6 bases). The CDR3 consists of 14 residues. CDR1 is MGHDK and CDR2 is SYGVNS in the germline V gene. The V end lost 4 bases, the J end lost 4 bases, and 12 bases lay between the germline ends. The CDR3 region has the DNA TGTGCCAGCAGTGCTAGCGTCGCTTCAGATACGCAGTATTTT. Residues: CASSASVASDTQYF. The variable domain in full, with the rest retrieved from reference TRBV25-1 and TRBJ2-3, is EADIYQTPRYLVIGTGKKITLECSQTMGHDKMYWYQQDPGMELHLIHYSYGVNSTEKGDLSSESTVSRIRTEHFPLTLESARPSHTSQYLCASSASVASDTQYFGPGTRLTVL.